One sample yielded the 22 T cell receptor beta chains listed below, sequenced in a study of T cells in tuberculosis. Cells were sorted from thawed PBMC rested overnight and stained with GMM-loaded CD1B tetramer, viability dye and anti-CD3. The lipid loaded on the CD1B tetramers was C32 glucose monomycolate from Rhodococcus equi. Libraries were prepared by immunoSEQ multiplex PCR; TCRdb keeps only in-frame clonotypes and omits some of them. The sample includes around 60,000 clones, 81% of them seen just once. Sequenced sample: CD1b-GMM tetramer-negative cells sorted from PBMCs. These receptors were taken from an adult woman with latent tuberculosis.

This clone is a singleton in its sample. V and J are TRBV12-5 and TRBJ2-1, with D perhaps TRBD2 (5 bases). CDR3 length: 14 residues. Germline lookup yields CDR1 LGHNT and CDR2 FRNRAP. Trimming stripped 1 base from V and 6 bases from J, with 10 bases between. The CDR3 protein is CASGLGADSNEQFF. CDR3 in DNA: TGTGCTAGTGGTTTGGGGGCGGACTCCAATGAGCAGTTCTTC.

The rearrangement links TRBV29-1 to TRBJ1-1; 8 bases agree with TRBD1. Germline CDR1 and CDR2: SQVTM and ANQGSEA. V shed 6 bases, J shed 8 bases, and the junction held 14 bases outside the gene matches. This CDR3 is 14 amino acids long. CDR3 bases: TGCAGCGTCTCTAAACAGGGGGGGAGCCGGGAAGCTTTCTTT. Amino acids: CSVSKQGGSREAFF.

The chain links TRBV27 to TRBJ1-1; 7 bases agree with TRBD1. The CDR3 spans 15 residues. Trimming at V came to 0 bases and at J to 5 bases, leaving 6 bases not matched to a gene. From germline, CDR1 is MNHEY and CDR2 SMNVEV (reference sequence). CDR3 bases: TGTGCCAGCAGTTTATCTCCCAACAGGGGAACTGAAGCTTTCTTT. This translates into CASSLSPNRGTEAFF.

The V gene is TRBV27, the J gene TRBJ2-3; TRBD2 matches 12 bases. J was trimmed by 5 bases and V by 5 bases; bases with no gene match: 14. The CDR3 consists of 18 residues. Germline V gives CDR1 MNHEY, CDR2 SMNVEV (reference sequence). CDR3 loop: CASSTRRGPSGGEDTQYF. CDR3 coding DNA: TGTGCCAGCAGTACCCGGAGGGGGCCTAGCGGGGGGGAAGATACGCAGTATTTT.

This clone was counted a few times. The genes are TRBV11-2 and TRBJ2-3; a possible D gene is TRBD2 (6 bases). Trimming cost V 6 bases and J 3 bases, with 16 bases left between them. Looked up from germline, CDR1 is SGHAT and CDR2 is FQNNGV. This CDR3 contains 15 residues. The CDR3 nucleotides are TGTGCCAGCAGACGGCAGGTACGGGGGACAGATACGCAGTATTTT. It encodes CASRRQVRGTDTQYF.

This sequence joins TRBV6-6 and TRBJ2-3; maybe TRBD1 (6 bases). The V end lost 4 bases, the J end lost 4 bases, and 18 bases lay between the germline ends. The CDR3 has 16 amino acids. The germline V gene has CDR1 MNHNY and CDR2 SVGAGI (reference sequence). The CDR3: CASSWTVRVGSDTQYF. CDR3 coding DNA: TGTGCCAGCAGTTGGACAGTCCGGGTTGGTTCAGATACGCAGTATTTT.

The V and J genes are TRBV4-3 and TRBJ2-7; 8 nucleotides align to TRBD1. Unmatched junction bases numbered 9, after V lost 0 bases and J lost 5 bases. CDR3 length equals 16 residues. Germline CDR1 is LGHNA and CDR2 is YSLEER. The CDR3 region is CASSQEIGQGADEQYF. The CDR3 nucleotides read TGCGCCAGCAGCCAAGAGATAGGGCAGGGGGCAGACGAGCAGTACTTC.

This rearrangement joins TRBV10-2 to TRBJ2-7; possibly TRBD1 for D (6 bases). V was trimmed by 7 bases and J by 2 bases, leaving 21 bases between them. Germline CDR1 reads WSHSY; CDR2 reads SAAADI. The CDR3 covers 16 residues. CDR3 in DNA: TGCGCCAGCAAAAATAAGAGGACAGTGACGGCCTACGAGCAGTACTTC. This gives the protein CASKNKRTVTAYEQYF.

For the CDR3, the DNA is TGTGCCAGCAGCCCTCGAAAGGGACTAGTTTACAATGAGCAGTTCTTC. Protein product: CASSPRKGLVYNEQFF. The chain joins TRBV14 to TRBJ2-1, with 8 nucleotides matching TRBD2. Germline V gene sequence: CDR1 SGHDN, CDR2 FVKESK. This CDR3 spans 16 amino acids. V lost 4 bases and J lost 4; bases outside the gene matches: 9.

The chain joins TRBV14 to TRBJ1-2; the match to TRBD1 covers 9 bases. This CDR3 contains 17 residues. The V gene's germline CDR1 is SGHDN and CDR2 FVKESK. V dropped 5 bases and J dropped 0; count of bases not matched to a gene: 10. The CDR3, as DNA: TGTGCCAGCAGCACACAGGGGGCCACGAGTCCTAACTATGGCTACACCTTC. The encoded protein is CASSTQGATSPNYGYTF.

The V gene is TRBV7-9, the J gene TRBJ1-1, with D hard to call. Germline CDR1 reads SEHNR; CDR2 reads FQNEAQ (reference sequence). The CDR3 spans 15 residues. Trimming pared 1 base from V and 2 bases from J, leaving 11 bases between. The CDR3 coding sequence is TGTGCCAGCAGCTTAGTCTCCGGAGCAAACACTGAAGCTTTCTTT. It is translated as CASSLVSGANTEAFF.

The chain employs TRBV6-4 and TRBJ2-3; TRBD2 is a possible D gene (6 bases). The CDR3 totals 15 residues. Trimming shortened V by 0 bases and J by 6 bases, and 13 bases separated the two germline ends. CDR1 and CDR2 (germline): MRHNA, SNTAGT. The CDR3: CASSDSRVTSDTQYF. CDR3 coding DNA: TGTGCCAGCAGTGACTCGAGAGTAACTAGCGATACGCAGTATTTT.

The chain carries TRBV7-2 and TRBJ2-1, with no clear D. The CDR3 sequence is 16 residues long. The germline CDR1 and CDR2 sequences are SGHTA and FQGNSA. Between the trimmed V and J ends, which lost 3 bases and 1 base, there was a span of 13 bases. CDR3 region: CASSLVSLRSYNEQFF. The CDR3 DNA is TGTGCCAGCAGCTTGGTCAGTCTTCGATCCTACAATGAGCAGTTCTTC.

Regarding this clone: The final CDR3 position lacks the conserved phenylalanine or tryptophan, pointing to a likely read error. The chain employs TRBV27 and TRBJ1-2, with D tentatively TRBD1 (5 bases). CDR3 size: 15 residues. Germline V lookup: CDR1 MNHEY, CDR2 SMNVEV (reference sequence). Trimming cost V 5 bases and J 6 bases, with 19 bases left between them. As DNA, the CDR3 is TGTGCCAGCAGTCTTGCAGGGCTTCCTTTTGATGGCTACACCTCC. The encoded protein is CASSLAGLPFDGYTS.

The chain joins TRBV4-3 to TRBJ1-5, with D possibly matching TRBD1 (5 bases). This CDR3 is built from 15 residues. V gave up 0 bases and J gave up 2 bases, with 8 bases separating them. Germline V lookup: CDR1 LGHNA, CDR2 YSLEER. The CDR3 region is CASSQEGGGNQPQHF. In nucleotides, the CDR3 is TGCGCCAGCAGCCAAGAAGGAGGGGGCAATCAGCCCCAGCATTTT.

This chain joins TRBV27 and TRBJ2-7, with 11 bases matching TRBD2. Losses at the gene ends were 7 bases for V and 5 bases for J; bases not matched to a gene: 13. Germline V gene lookup returns CDR1 MNHEY and CDR2 SMNVEV (reference sequence). This CDR3 contains 16 residues. CDR3 loop: CASTPGVAGGRDEQYF. The CDR3 bases are TGTGCCAGCACCCCTGGGGTAGCGGGAGGGAGGGACGAGCAGTACTTC.

The J gene is TRBJ1-1, the V gene TRBV5-4; weak D call: TRBD1 (6 bases). V shed 2 bases and J shed 4 bases, with 21 bases lying between them. The CDR3 has 17 amino acids. CDR1 SGHNT and CDR2 YYREEE come from the germline V gene (reference sequence). CDR3 amino acids: CASSLPRGPSWSTEAFF. DNA of the CDR3: TGTGCCAGCAGCTTACCCAGGGGACCCTCTTGGAGCACTGAAGCTTTCTTT.

This chain links TRBV7-3 with TRBJ2-2; TRBD1 is a possible D gene (6 bases). The germline CDR1 and CDR2 sequences are SGHTA and FQGTGA. Trimming took off 3 bases at V and 5 bases at J, with 13 bases between the two ends. CDR3 length equals 15 residues. In nucleotides, the CDR3 is TGTGCCAGCAGCTTGGGGCAGGGGCGGACCGGGGAGCTGTTTTTT. Protein sequence: CASSLGQGRTGELFF.

This clone showed up just once. The J gene is TRBJ1-2, the V gene TRBV6-6, with TRBD1 matching over 10 bases. The CDR3 runs 16 residues. V was pared by 5 bases and J by 5 bases, with 11 bases of the junction left unmatched. Germline V CDR1 and CDR2: MNHNY, SVGAGI (reference sequence). The CDR3 DNA reads TGTGCCAGCAGTCCACAACCGACAGGGGGCATATATGGCTACACCTTC. Residues: CASSPQPTGGIYGYTF.

The chain has TRBV5-1 and TRBJ1-1, with D maybe TRBD1 (5 bases). The CDR3 consists of 15 residues. V was trimmed by 1 base and J by 4 bases, leaving 14 bases between them. Germline V gene sequence: CDR1 SGHRS, CDR2 YFSETQ. The CDR3 nucleotides read TGCGCCAGCAGCTTGCAAGGGGCAGGAAGCACTGAAGCTTTCTTT. Translated: CASSLQGAGSTEAFF.

The chain joins TRBV2 to TRBJ2-2; D gene uncertain. This CDR3 comprises 14 residues. The germline CDR1 and CDR2 sequences are SNHLY and FYNNEI. Trimming left V 9 bases short and J 4 bases short, with 15 bases between. CDR3 in amino acids: CASSTAMGTGELFF. The CDR3 DNA is TGTGCCAGTTCAACAGCTATGGGCACCGGGGAGCTGTTTTTT.

The genes are TRBV2 and TRBJ1-1, with D maybe TRBD1 (6 bases). V lost 6 bases to trimming and J lost 1 base, with 9 bases between them. CDR1 SNHLY and CDR2 FYNNEI come from the germline V gene. This CDR3 contains 13 residues. The CDR3 here is CASRTGGNTEAFF. The CDR3 DNA reads as TGTGCCAGCAGGACAGGAGGGAACACTGAAGCTTTCTTT.